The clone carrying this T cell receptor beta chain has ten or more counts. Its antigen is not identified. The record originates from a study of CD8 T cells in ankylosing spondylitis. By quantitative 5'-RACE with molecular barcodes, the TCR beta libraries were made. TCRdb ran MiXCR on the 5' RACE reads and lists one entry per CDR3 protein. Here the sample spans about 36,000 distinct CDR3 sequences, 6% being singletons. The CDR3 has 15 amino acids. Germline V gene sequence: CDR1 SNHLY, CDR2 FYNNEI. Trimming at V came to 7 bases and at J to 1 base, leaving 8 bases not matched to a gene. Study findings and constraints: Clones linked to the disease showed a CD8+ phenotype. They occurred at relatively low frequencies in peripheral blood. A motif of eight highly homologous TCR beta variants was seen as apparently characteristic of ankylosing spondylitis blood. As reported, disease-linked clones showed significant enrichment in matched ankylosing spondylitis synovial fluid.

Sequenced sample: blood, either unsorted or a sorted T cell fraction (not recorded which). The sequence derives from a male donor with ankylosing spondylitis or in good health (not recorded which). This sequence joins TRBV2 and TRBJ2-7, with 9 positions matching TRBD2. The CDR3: CASKRVRGGSYEQYF. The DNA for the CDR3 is TGTGCCAGCAAAAGGGTGCGGGGGGGGTCCTACGAGCAGTACTTC.